The rows below give T cell receptor beta chains drawn from one sample of a study of CD8 T cells in ankylosing spondylitis. Each CDR3 protein is one row after TCRdb ran MiXCR on the 5' RACE reads. The sample consists of 120,000 or so distinct CDR3 sequences, roughly an eighth of them appearing once. Sequencing was done on a sample of blood, either unsorted or a sorted T cell fraction (not recorded which). These receptors were obtained from a female donor with ankylosing spondylitis or in good health (not recorded which). The CDR3 runs from the conserved cysteine through the conserved F or W. A D gene is named only where the DNA matches it firmly. Expanded clones are given a class, and other clones once, few, many or no size at all.

>NA|TRBJ2-5|TRBV5-1|few
CASSLDIRDIETQYF
TGCGCCAGCAGCTTGGATATCCGGGACATCGAGACCCAGTACTTC
>TRBD2|TRBJ2-4|TRBV20-1|few
CSAILAGGHAKNIQYF
TGCAGTGCTATTCTAGCGGGGGGCCACGCCAAAAACATTCAGTACTTC
>NA|TRBJ1-2|TRBV5-1|many
CASSLQGEGYGYTF
TGCGCCAGCAGCTTACAGGGCGAGGGCTATGGCTACACCTTC
>TRBD2|TRBJ2-1|TRBV29-1|many
CSVGTSGRANEQFF
TGCAGCGTCGGGACTAGCGGGAGGGCCAATGAGCAGTTCTTC
>TRBD1|TRBJ2-7|TRBV15|many
CATRRDREVSYEQYF
TGTGCCACCAGGAGGGACAGAGAAGTTTCCTACGAGCAGTACTTC
>NA|TRBJ2-2|TRBV10-3|NA
CAISGGVTGLNTGELFF
TGTGCCATCAGTGGAGGGGTGACGGGCCTTAACACCGGGGAGCTGTTTTTT
>NA|TRBJ2-1|TRBV12-5|few
CASGLDITLVNNEQFF
TGTGCTAGTGGCTTGGATATTACACTAGTCAACAATGAGCAGTTCTTC
>TRBD2|TRBJ2-3|TRBV12-3/TRBV12-4|few
CASSGEGGPGRDTQYF
TGTGCCAGCAGTGGGGAGGGCGGCCCGGGTAGAGATACGCAGTATTTT
>TRBD2|TRBJ2-1|TRBV7-3|few
CASSLSAGGPNEQFF
TGTGCCAGCAGCCTATCTGCGGGGGGGCCCAATGAGCAGTTCTTC
>TRBD2|TRBJ2-7|TRBV20-1|NA
CSASTASGSSYEQYF
TGCAGTGCCTCGACCGCTAGCGGGAGCTCCTACGAGCAGTACTTC
>NA|TRBJ2-1|TRBV5-1|many
CASSLAGDYNEQFF
TGCGCCAGCAGCTTGGCCGGGGACTACAATGAGCAGTTCTTC
>TRBD2|TRBJ2-7|TRBV7-9|few
CASSNGLAGANEQYF
TGTGCCAGCAGCAACGGACTAGCGGGAGCGAACGAGCAGTACTTC
>TRBD2|TRBJ2-3|TRBV3-1|few
CASSRGGRSTDTQYF
TGTGCCAGCAGCCGAGGCGGGAGGAGCACAGATACGCAGTATTTT
>TRBD1|TRBJ1-3|TRBV6-6|NA
CASSTGRDRPGAIYF
TGTGCCAGCAGCACCGGCCGGGACAGGCCCGGGGCCATATATTTT
>NA|TRBJ1-1|TRBV5-1|many
CASSLELTGTEAFF
TGCGCCAGCAGCTTGGAACTCACGGGGACTGAAGCTTTCTTT
>NA|TRBJ2-1|TRBV12-3/TRBV12-4|NA
CASSPPLAFSYNEQLF
TGTGCCAGCAGCCCCCCACTAGCATTTTCCTACAATGAGCAGCTCTTC
>NA|TRBJ1-1|TRBV28|NA
CASSMGGKSHTEAFF
TGTGCCAGCAGTATGGGGGGGAAGAGTCACACTGAAGCTTTCTTT
>TRBD1|TRBJ2-5|TRBV28|NA
CASLDRDQEAQYF
TGTGCCAGCCTCGACAGGGACCAAGAGGCCCAGTACTTC
>TRBD1|TRBJ1-1|TRBV12-3/TRBV12-4|few
CASIIQGALNTEAFF
TGTGCCAGCATAATACAGGGGGCCTTGAACACTGAAGCTTTCTTT
>TRBD1|TRBJ2-4|TRBV29-1|many
CSVGGLDRNIQYF
TGCAGCGTTGGGGGGTTGGACAGGAACATTCAGTACTTC
>NA|TRBJ2-3|TRBV19|NA
CASAWTTTSTDTQYF
TGTGCCAGCGCATGGACTACCACTAGCACAGATACGCAGTATTTT
>NA|TRBJ2-3|TRBV12-3/TRBV12-4|many
CASSLGLNQKSQYF
TGTGCCAGCAGTCTAGGACTCAACCAGAAGTCCCAATATTTT
>NA|TRBJ2-3|TRBV29-1|NA
CSAESRGDTQYF
TGCAGCGCCGAAAGCCGGGGAGATACGCAGTATTTT
>TRBD1|TRBJ1-4|TRBV12-3/TRBV12-4|NA
CASSKNRGPNEKLFF
TGTGCCAGCAGTAAAAACAGGGGACCTAATGAAAAACTGTTTTTT
>NA|TRBJ2-2|TRBV5-1|NA
CASSLTVGNTGELFF
TGCGCCAGCAGCTTGACTGTGGGGAACACCGGGGAGCTGTTTTTT
>NA|TRBJ2-7|TRBV20-1|many
CSARDQTYEQYF
TGCAGTGCTAGAGATCAGACCTACGAGCAGTACTTC
>NA|TRBJ1-5|TRBV7-2|NA
CASSLKDGGNQPQHF
TGTGCCAGCAGCCTCAAAGACGGAGGGAATCAGCCCCAGCATTTT
>NA|TRBJ2-7|TRBV7-8|few
CASTQGGSYEQYF
TGTGCCAGTACTCAGGGGGGCTCATACGAGCAGTACTTC
>TRBD1|TRBJ1-3|TRBV19|NA
CASKSTGTGNTIYF
TGTGCCAGTAAATCGACAGGGACTGGAAACACCATATATTTT
>NA|TRBJ2-7|TRBV5-1|few
CASSSGGPPIYEQYF
TGCGCCAGCAGCTCCGGGGGACCCCCAATTTACGAGCAGTACTTC
>NA|TRBJ2-3|TRBV5-4|NA
CASSLFAGGSTDTQYF
TGTGCCAGCAGCTTGTTCGCAGGCGGGAGCACAGATACGCAGTATTTT
>NA|TRBJ1-1|TRBV6-5|many
CASSSRELMNTEAFF
TGTGCCAGCAGTTCCCGGGAACTGATGAACACTGAAGCTTTCTTT
>NA|TRBJ2-3|TRBV12-3/TRBV12-4|few
CASSLGEEGRLSGRDTQYF
TGTGCCAGCAGTTTAGGGGAAGAGGGACGGCTATCAGGTCGTGATACGCAGTATTTT
>NA|TRBJ1-2|TRBV25-1|NA
CASSVIDNYGYTF
TGTGCCAGCAGTGTGATAGACAACTATGGCTACACCTTC
>TRBD2|TRBJ2-5|TRBV20-1|many
CSAADSGKIQETQYF
TGCAGTGCAGCAGATAGCGGGAAGATACAAGAGACCCAGTACTTC
>TRBD1|TRBJ1-1|TRBV7-3|few
CASSPNGGGAGSEAFF
TGTGCCAGCAGCCCCAACGGAGGGGGCGCGGGCTCTGAAGCTTTCTTT
>NA|TRBJ1-4|TRBV7-2|NA
CASSWSNREKLFF
TGTGCCAGCAGCTGGTCTAATAGAGAAAAACTGTTTTTT
>NA|TRBJ2-7|TRBV27|NA
CASRVGPDGTYEQYF
TGTGCCAGCAGGGTCGGGCCCGACGGAACCTACGAGCAGTACTTC
>TRBD2|TRBJ2-3|TRBV20-1|many
CSAHRTSGLDTQYF
TGCAGTGCCCACCGGACTAGCGGTTTAGATACGCAGTATTTT
>TRBD1|TRBJ2-7|TRBV5-1|NA
CASSKWDSSYEQYF
TGCGCCAGCAGCAAGTGGGACAGCTCCTACGAGCAGTACTTC
>TRBD2|TRBJ2-1|TRBV6-1|many
CASSPRTSGRYNEQFF
TGTGCCAGCAGCCCAAGGACTAGCGGAAGGTACAATGAGCAGTTCTTC
>TRBD2|TRBJ2-1|TRBV6-1|many
CASSASGISSYNEQFF
TGTGCCAGCAGTGCCAGCGGGATAAGCTCCTACAATGAGCAGTTCTTC
>TRBD2|TRBJ2-1|TRBV11-2|many
CASSQRTKTSGTYNEQFF
TGTGCCAGCAGCCAACGAACCAAGACTAGCGGGACGTACAATGAGCAGTTCTTC
>TRBD2|TRBJ2-7|TRBV12-3/TRBV12-4|many
CASSLVRLAGVYEQYF
TGTGCCAGCAGTTTAGTTCGCCTAGCGGGAGTGTACGAGCAGTACTTC
>NA|TRBJ1-1|TRBV20-1|many
CSARTLPFRGAFF
TGCAGTGCTAGAACCCTGCCCTTTAGGGGAGCTTTCTTT